A selection of T cell receptor beta chains follows, all from one sample in a study of a mutant IDH1 vaccine in newly diagnosed glioma. TCRdb's table, derived via immunoSEQ multiplex PCR, lists solely in-frame clones and lacks some. Of around 60,000 clones in the sample, 91% were seen once. The sequences come from PBMCs, collected from a glioma patient treated with radiotherapy, temozolomide or both. Every receptor here comes from a man in his forties or fifties with glioma. The CDR3 runs from the conserved cysteine through the conserved F or W. D genes are given only for firm matches. Rows give clone size only sometimes, using once, few, many, or a class for an expanded clone.

D gene	V gene	clone size	J gene	CDR3 protein	CDR3 DNA
NA	TRBV5-1	NA	TRBJ2-7	CASSLSAGAYEQYF	TGCGCCAGCAGCTTGTCGGCAGGGGCCTACGAGCAGTACTTC
NA	TRBV5-6	NA	TRBJ1-1	CASSSSPLNTEAFF	TGTGCCAGCAGCTCCTCCCCCCTGAACACTGAAGCTTTCTTT
NA	TRBV5-5	NA	TRBJ2-5	CASSPRTDPWWTQYF	TGTGCCAGCAGCCCACGGACAGATCCATGGTGGACCCAGTACTTC
NA	TRBV4-3	NA	TRBJ1-1	CASSQDTAGEAFF	TGCGCCAGCAGCCAAGATACCGCTGGTGAAGCTTTCTTT
TRBD1	TRBV27	NA	TRBJ2-7	CASRDRGRRGTRYF	TGTGCCAGCCGGGACAGGGGGCGCCGAGGGACTCGGTACTTC
NA	TRBV7-2	NA	TRBJ2-7	CASSLGARGTGQYF	TGTGCCAGCAGCTTAGGGGCGCGGGGCACGGGGCAGTACTTC
NA	TRBV5-1	NA	TRBJ2-1	CASSLGQDFNEQFF	TGCGCCAGCAGCTTAGGGCAGGATTTCAATGAGCAGTTCTTC
NA	TRBV6-5	NA	TRBJ1-2	CASSYSASSNYGYTF	TGTGCCAGCAGTTACTCGGCCAGCTCTAACTATGGCTACACCTTC
NA	TRBV12-5	NA	TRBJ1-4	CASGLVRPFNEKLFF	TGTGCTAGTGGTTTGGTAAGGCCATTTAATGAAAAACTGTTTTTT
NA	TRBV15	NA	TRBJ1-2	CATSRAGNYGYTF	TGTGCCACCAGCAGAGCGGGGAACTATGGCTACACCTTC
NA	TRBV5-1	NA	TRBJ2-2	CASSLTGQGGTGELFF	TGCGCCAGCAGCTTGACTGGGCAGGGGGGGACCGGGGAGCTGTTTTTT
NA	TRBV28	NA	TRBJ1-2	CASSPSGDYGYTF	TGTGCCAGCAGCCCCTCAGGGGACTATGGCTACACCTTC
NA	TRBV4-2	NA	TRBJ1-5	CASSQGGGSQPQHF	TGTGCCAGCAGCCAAGGCGGGGGTAGTCAGCCCCAGCATTTT
NA	TRBV2	NA	TRBJ2-3	CASRRRTDTQYF	TGTGCCAGCAGGCGAAGGACAGATACGCAGTATTTT
TRBD1	TRBV18	NA	TRBJ1-1	CASSRDRENTEAFF	TGTGCCAGCTCACGCGACAGGGAGAACACTGAAGCTTTCTTT
TRBD1	TRBV6-5	few	TRBJ1-1	CASSFRDRGLGKAFF	TGTGCCAGCAGCTTCCGGGACAGGGGGCTAGGTAAAGCTTTCTTT
NA	TRBV4-2	NA	TRBJ2-7	CASSQVQSGGTSYEQYF	TGTGCCAGCAGCCAAGTTCAGTCGGGGGGCACCTCCTACGAGCAGTACTTC
NA	TRBV4-3	once	TRBJ2-1	CASSQVRTIQFDEQFF	TGCGCCAGCAGCCAAGTCAGGACGATCCAGTTCGATGAGCAGTTCTTC
NA	TRBV2	medium-sized	TRBJ1-3	CASSEENTIYF	TGTGCCAGCAGTGAGGAAAACACCATATATTTT
NA	TRBV28	NA	TRBJ1-1	CASMDRTNTEAFF	TGTGCCAGCATGGACAGAACGAACACTGAAGCTTTCTTT
TRBD2	TRBV6-1	NA	TRBJ2-3	CASRGLAASTDTQYF	TGTGCCAGCAGGGGACTAGCGGCAAGCACAGATACGCAGTATTTT
NA	TRBV30	NA	TRBJ2-1	CAAGLYNEQFF	TGTGCCGCCGGGCTTTACAATGAGCAGTTCTTC
NA	TRBV7-8	NA	TRBJ2-3	CASSRGVGQGTDTQYF	TGTGCCAGCAGCCGAGGGGTTGGGCAGGGCACAGATACGCAGTATTTT
NA	TRBV6-1	NA	TRBJ1-5	CASRVARNQPQHF	TGTGCCAGCAGGGTAGCCCGGAATCAGCCCCAGCATTTT
TRBD1	TRBV30	NA	TRBJ2-1	CAWDRGSYNEQFF	TGTGCCTGGGACAGGGGCTCCTACAATGAGCAGTTCTTC
NA	TRBV28	NA	TRBJ2-7	CASSLGYEQYF	TGTGCCAGCAGTTTGGGGTACGAGCAGTACTTC
NA	TRBV25-1	NA	TRBJ1-2	CASSVPGMDYGYTF	TGTGCCAGCAGTGTCCCGGGAATGGACTATGGCTACACCTTC
NA	TRBV6-5	NA	TRBJ1-1	CASNSRGGTGAFF	TGTGCCAGCAACTCGAGAGGGGGAACTGGAGCTTTCTTT
NA	TRBV6-4	NA	TRBJ2-1	CASSAGNEQFF	TGTGCCAGCAGTGCGGGCAATGAGCAGTTCTTC
NA	TRBV2	NA	TRBJ1-4	CASSKTLYGVNEKLFF	TGTGCCAGCAGTAAAACACTTTACGGGGTTAATGAAAAACTGTTTTTT
NA	TRBV11-3	NA	TRBJ2-1	CASSQGAGTIEEQFF	TGTGCCAGCAGCCAAGGAGCCGGGACAATCGAGGAGCAGTTCTTC
TRBD2	TRBV7-2	NA	TRBJ2-7	CASSLRFPGGVYF	TGTGCCAGCAGCTTAAGATTTCCGGGGGGGGTCTACTTC
NA	TRBV7-2	NA	TRBJ2-3	CASSSQGGRMADTQYF	TGTGCCAGCAGCTCCCAAGGGGGTAGGATGGCAGATACGCAGTATTTT
NA	TRBV5-4	NA	TRBJ2-7	CASSLEGGREQYF	TGTGCCAGCAGCTTGGAAGGGGGGCGCGAGCAGTACTTC
NA	TRBV15	NA	TRBJ2-1	CATSRIQRTNEQFF	TGTGCCACCAGCAGAATACAGCGAACGAATGAGCAGTTCTTC
NA	TRBV30	NA	TRBJ2-2	CAWRGGRYPGELFF	TGTGCCTGGAGGGGGGGCAGGTATCCCGGGGAGCTGTTTTTT
NA	TRBV4-2	NA	TRBJ2-7	CASSQDLTVASYEQYF	TGTGCCAGCAGCCAAGATTTGACAGTAGCTTCCTACGAGCAGTACTTC
TRBD1	TRBV28	NA	TRBJ2-5	CASSLPQGVQETQYF	TGTGCCAGCAGTTTACCGCAGGGGGTGCAAGAGACCCAGTACTTC
TRBD1	TRBV4-3	NA	TRBJ1-3	CASSLSGTVSGNTIYF	TGCGCCAGCAGCCTATCCGGGACAGTCTCTGGAAACACCATATATTTT
NA	TRBV19	NA	TRBJ1-6	CASSTTRQATSPLHF	TGTGCCAGTAGTACTACTCGACAGGCCACTTCACCCCTCCACTTT
TRBD2	TRBV19	NA	TRBJ2-7	CASSLGHGGAYEQYF	TGTGCCAGTAGTCTTGGACACGGGGGGGCCTACGAGCAGTACTTC
TRBD1	TRBV7-2	NA	TRBJ2-7	CASSLVGRGPARKDYEQYF	TGTGCCAGCAGCTTAGTGGGCAGGGGGCCTGCTAGGAAGGACTACGAGCAGTACTTC
TRBD1	TRBV11-3	NA	TRBJ1-5	CASSYRRGPASNQPQHF	TGTGCCAGCAGCTACCGGAGGGGGCCGGCTAGCAATCAGCCCCAGCATTTT
NA	TRBV15	NA	TRBJ1-1	CATSRGSHTEAFF	TGTGCCACCAGCAGAGGGAGTCACACTGAAGCTTTCTTT
NA	TRBV4-2	NA	TRBJ1-2	CASSQDLQNYGYTF	TGTGCCAGCAGCCAAGACCTTCAAAACTATGGCTACACCTTC
NA	TRBV7-9	NA	TRBJ2-1	CASSLYEQFF	TGTGCCAGCAGCTTATATGAGCAGTTCTTC
NA	TRBV19	NA	TRBJ1-2	CASSEGRTALKYGYTF	TGTGCCAGTAGTGAGGGACGGACAGCCCTTAAGTATGGCTACACCTTC
TRBD1	TRBV2	few	TRBJ1-1	CASTGQGAGTEAFF	TGTGCCAGTACGGGACAGGGGGCGGGTACTGAAGCTTTCTTT
NA	TRBV7-2	NA	TRBJ1-1	CASRAQGFKNTEAFF	TGTGCCAGCAGGGCACAGGGTTTCAAGAACACTGAAGCTTTCTTT